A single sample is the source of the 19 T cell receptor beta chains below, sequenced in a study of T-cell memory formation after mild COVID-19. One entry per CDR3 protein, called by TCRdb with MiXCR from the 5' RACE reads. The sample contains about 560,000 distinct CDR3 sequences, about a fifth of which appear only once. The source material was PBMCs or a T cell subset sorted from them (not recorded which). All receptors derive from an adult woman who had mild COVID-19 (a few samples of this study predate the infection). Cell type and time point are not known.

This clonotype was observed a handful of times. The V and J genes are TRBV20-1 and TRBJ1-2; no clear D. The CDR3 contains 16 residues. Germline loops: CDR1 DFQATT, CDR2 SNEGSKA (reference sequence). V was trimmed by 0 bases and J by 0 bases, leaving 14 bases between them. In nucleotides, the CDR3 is TGCAGTGCTAGAGACCGTAGTGGAGGACCTAACTATGGCTACACCTTC. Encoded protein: CSARDRSGGPNYGYTF.

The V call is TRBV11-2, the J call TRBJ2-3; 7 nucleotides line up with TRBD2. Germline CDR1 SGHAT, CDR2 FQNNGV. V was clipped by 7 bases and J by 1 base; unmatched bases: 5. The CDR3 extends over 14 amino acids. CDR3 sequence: CASMGLSGTDTQYF. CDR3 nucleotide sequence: TGTGCCAGCATGGGACTATCGGGCACAGATACGCAGTATTTT.

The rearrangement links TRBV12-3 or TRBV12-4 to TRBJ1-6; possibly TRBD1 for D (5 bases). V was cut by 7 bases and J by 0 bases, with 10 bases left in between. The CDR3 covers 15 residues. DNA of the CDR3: TGTGCCAGCACTTCCGGGACCTCCTATAATTCACCCCTCCACTTT. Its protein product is CASTSGTSYNSPLHF.

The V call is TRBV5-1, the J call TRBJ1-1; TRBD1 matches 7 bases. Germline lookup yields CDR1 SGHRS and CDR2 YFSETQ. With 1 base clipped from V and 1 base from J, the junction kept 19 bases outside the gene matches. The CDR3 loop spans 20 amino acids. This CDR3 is CASSLMFGRFIGTANTEAFF. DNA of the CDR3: TGCGCCAGCAGCTTGATGTTTGGGAGATTTATCGGGACAGCGAACACTGAAGCTTTCTTT.

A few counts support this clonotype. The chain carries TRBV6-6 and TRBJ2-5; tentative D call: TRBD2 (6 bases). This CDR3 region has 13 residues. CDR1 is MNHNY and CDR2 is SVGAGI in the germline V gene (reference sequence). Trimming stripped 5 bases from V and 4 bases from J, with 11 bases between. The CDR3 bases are TGTGCCAGCAGTAGGGACTTCCTAGAGACCCAGTACTTC. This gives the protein CASSRDFLETQYF.

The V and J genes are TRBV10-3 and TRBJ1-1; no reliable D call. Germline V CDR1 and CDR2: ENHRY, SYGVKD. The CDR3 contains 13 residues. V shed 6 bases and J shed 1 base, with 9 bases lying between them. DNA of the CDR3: TGTGCCATCAGGCCGGACCAGAACACTGAAGCTTTCTTT. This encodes CAIRPDQNTEAFF.

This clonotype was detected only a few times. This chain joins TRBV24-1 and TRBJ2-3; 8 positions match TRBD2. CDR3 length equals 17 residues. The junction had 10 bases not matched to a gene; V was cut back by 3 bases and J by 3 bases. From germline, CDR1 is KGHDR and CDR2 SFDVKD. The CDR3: CATSDNKAGAWTDTQYF. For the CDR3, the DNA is TGTGCCACCAGTGATAATAAAGCGGGAGCATGGACAGATACGCAGTATTTT.

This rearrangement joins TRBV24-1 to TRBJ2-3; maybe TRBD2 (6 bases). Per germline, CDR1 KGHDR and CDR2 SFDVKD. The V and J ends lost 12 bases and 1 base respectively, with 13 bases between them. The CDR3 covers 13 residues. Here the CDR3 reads CAASGLRTDTQYF. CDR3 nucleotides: TGTGCCGCCTCGGGACTCCGCACAGATACGCAGTATTTT.

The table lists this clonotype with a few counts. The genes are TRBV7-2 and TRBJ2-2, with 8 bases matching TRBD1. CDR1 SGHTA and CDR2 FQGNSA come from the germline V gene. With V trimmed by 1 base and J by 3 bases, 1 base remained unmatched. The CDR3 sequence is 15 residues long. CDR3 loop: CASSLVTGDTGELFF. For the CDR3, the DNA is TGTGCCAGCAGCTTAGTGACAGGGGACACCGGGGAGCTGTTTTTT. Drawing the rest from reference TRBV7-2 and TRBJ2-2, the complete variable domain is GAGVSQSPSNKVTEKGKDVELRCDPISGHTALYWYRQSLGQGLEFLIYFQGNSAPDKSGLPSDRFSAERTGGSVSTLTIQRTQQEDSAVYLCASSLVTGDTGELFFGEGSRLTVL.

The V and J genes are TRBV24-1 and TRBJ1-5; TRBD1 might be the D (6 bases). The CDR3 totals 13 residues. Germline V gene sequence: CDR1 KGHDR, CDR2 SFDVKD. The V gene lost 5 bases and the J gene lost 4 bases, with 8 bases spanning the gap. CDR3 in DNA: TGTGCCACCAGTGGGACAGTTAATCAGCCCCAGCATTTT. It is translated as CATSGTVNQPQHF.

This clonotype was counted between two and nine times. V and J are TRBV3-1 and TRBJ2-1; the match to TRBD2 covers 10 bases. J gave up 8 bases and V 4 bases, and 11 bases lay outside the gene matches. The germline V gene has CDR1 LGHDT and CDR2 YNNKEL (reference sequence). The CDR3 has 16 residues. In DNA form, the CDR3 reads TGTGCCAGCAGCCCTGGGTGGGGACTAGCGACCGATGAGCAGTTCTTC. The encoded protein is CASSPGWGLATDEQFF.

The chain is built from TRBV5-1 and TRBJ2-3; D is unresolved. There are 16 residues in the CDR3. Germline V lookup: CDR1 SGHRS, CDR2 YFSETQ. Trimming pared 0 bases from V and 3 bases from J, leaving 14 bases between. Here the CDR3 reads CASSLESLRSTDTQYF. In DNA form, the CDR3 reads TGCGCCAGCAGCTTGGAATCTCTGCGTTCTACAGATACGCAGTATTTT.

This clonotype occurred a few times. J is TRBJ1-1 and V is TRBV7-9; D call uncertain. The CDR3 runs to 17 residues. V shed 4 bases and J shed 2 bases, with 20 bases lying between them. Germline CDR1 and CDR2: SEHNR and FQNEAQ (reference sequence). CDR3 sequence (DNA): TGTGCCAGCAGCTCTGGTATCGTTACACCCTTCAACACTGAAGCTTTCTTT. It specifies CASSSGIVTPFNTEAFF.

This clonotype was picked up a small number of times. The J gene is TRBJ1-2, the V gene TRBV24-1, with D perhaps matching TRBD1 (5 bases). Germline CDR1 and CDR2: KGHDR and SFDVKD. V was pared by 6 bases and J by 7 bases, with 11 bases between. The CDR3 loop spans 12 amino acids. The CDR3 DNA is TGTGCCACCAGTTTCGCTGGGACTGGCTACACCTTC. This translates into CATSFAGTGYTF.

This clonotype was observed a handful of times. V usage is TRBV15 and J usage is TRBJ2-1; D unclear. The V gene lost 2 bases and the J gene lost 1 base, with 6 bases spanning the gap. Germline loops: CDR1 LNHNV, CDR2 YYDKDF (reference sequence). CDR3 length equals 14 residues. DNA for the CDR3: TGTGCCACCAGCAGAACTCTTTCCTACAATGAGCAGTTCTTC. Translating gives CATSRTLSYNEQFF.

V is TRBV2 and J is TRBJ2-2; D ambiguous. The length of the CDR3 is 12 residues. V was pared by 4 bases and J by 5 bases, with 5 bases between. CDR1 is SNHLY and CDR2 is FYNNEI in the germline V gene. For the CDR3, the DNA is TGTGCCAGCAGTGCCGGGACCGGGGAGCTGTTTTTT. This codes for CASSAGTGELFF. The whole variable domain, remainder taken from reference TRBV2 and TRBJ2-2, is EPEVTQTPSHQVTQMGQEVILRCVPISNHLYFYWYRQILGQKVEFLVSFYNNEISEKSEIFDDQFSVERPDGSNFTLKIRSTKLEDSAMYFCASSAGTGELFFGEGSRLTVL.

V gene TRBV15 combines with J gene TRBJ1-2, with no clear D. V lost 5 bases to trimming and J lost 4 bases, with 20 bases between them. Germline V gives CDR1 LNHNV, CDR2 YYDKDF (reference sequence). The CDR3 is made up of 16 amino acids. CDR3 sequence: CATSVTSGPYPYGYTF. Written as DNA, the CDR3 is TGTGCCACCAGCGTAACATCCGGGCCCTATCCCTATGGCTACACCTTC.

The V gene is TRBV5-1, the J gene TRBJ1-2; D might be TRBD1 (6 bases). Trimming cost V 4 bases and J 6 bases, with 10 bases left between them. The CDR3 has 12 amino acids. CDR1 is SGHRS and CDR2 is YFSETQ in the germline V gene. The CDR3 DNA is TGCGCCAGCAGCACAGGGCGGAATGGCTACACCTTC. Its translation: CASSTGRNGYTF.

The CDR3 region is CASSVGTGELGANVLTF. The CDR3 DNA is TGCGCCAGCAGCGTAGGGACAGGGGAGCTGGGGGCCAACGTCCTGACTTTC. The V and J genes are TRBV5-1 and TRBJ2-6; 10 bases map to TRBD1. V dropped 4 bases and J dropped 4; count of bases not matched to a gene: 8. This CDR3 contains 17 residues. Germline-derived CDR1 and CDR2 are SGHRS and YFSETQ.